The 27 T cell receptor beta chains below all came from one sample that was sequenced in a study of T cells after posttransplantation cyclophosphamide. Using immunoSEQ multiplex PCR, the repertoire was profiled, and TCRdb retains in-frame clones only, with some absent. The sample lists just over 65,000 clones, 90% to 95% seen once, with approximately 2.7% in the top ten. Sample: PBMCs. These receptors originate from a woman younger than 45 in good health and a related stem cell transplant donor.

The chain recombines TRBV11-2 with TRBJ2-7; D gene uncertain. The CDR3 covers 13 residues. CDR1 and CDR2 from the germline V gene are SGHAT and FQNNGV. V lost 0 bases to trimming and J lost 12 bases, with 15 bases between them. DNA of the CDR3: TGTGCCAGCAGCTTAGATCAATGGGGAAAGAGGTACTTC. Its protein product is CASSLDQWGKRYF.

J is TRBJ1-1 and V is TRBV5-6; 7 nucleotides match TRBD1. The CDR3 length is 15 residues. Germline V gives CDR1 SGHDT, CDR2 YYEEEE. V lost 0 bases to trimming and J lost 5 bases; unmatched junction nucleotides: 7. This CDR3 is CASSLGSAGGTEAFF. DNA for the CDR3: TGTGCCAGCAGCTTGGGATCGGCAGGGGGGACTGAAGCTTTCTTT.

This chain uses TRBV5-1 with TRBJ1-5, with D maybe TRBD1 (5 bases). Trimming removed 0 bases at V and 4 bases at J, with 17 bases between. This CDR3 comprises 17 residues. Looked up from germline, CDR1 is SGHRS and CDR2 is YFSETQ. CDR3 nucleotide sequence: TGCGCCAGCAGCTTGGCCGACAGCTTCCTCCTAAATCAGCCCCAGCATTTT. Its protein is CASSLADSFLLNQPQHF.

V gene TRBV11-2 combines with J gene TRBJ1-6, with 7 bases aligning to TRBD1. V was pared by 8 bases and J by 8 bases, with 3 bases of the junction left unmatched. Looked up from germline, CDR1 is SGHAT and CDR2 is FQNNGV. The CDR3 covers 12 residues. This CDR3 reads CASGTADSPLHF. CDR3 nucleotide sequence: TGTGCCAGCGGGACAGCAGATTCACCCCTCCACTTT.

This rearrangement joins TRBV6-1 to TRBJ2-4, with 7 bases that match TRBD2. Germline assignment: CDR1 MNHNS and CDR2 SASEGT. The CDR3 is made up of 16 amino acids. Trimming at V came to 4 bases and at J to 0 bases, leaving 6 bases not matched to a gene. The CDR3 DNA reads TGTGCCAGCAGTGGGGACTACTTTATAGCCAAAAACATTCAGTACTTC. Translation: CASSGDYFIAKNIQYF.

This CDR3 is CASSLYGSGYTF. Written as DNA, the CDR3 is TGTGCCAGCAGCTTATACGGGTCTGGCTACACCTTC. This chain links TRBV7-2 with TRBJ1-2; D not certain. This CDR3 has 12 residues. Trimming pared 2 bases from V and 7 bases from J, leaving 8 bases between. Germline CDR1 SGHTA, CDR2 FQGNSA.

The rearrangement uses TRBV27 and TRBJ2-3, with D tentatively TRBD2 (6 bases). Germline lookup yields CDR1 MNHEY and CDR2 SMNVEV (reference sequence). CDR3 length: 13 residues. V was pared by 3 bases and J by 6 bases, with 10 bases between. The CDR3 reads CASSFRRADTQYF. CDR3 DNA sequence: TGTGCCAGCAGTTTTAGGAGGGCGGATACGCAGTATTTT.

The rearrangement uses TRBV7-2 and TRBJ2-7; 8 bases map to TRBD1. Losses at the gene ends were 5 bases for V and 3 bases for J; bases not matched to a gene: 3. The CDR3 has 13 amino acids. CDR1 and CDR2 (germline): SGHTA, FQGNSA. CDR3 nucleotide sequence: TGTGCCAGCAGCCCCGGACAGGGCTACGAGCAGTACTTC. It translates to CASSPGQGYEQYF.

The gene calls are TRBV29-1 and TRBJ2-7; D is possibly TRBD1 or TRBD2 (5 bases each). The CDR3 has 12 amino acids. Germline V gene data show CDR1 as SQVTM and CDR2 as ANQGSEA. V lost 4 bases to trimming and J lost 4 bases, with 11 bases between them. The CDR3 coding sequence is TGCAGCGTTGGGAGGTCAGGGTACGAGCAGTACTTC. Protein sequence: CSVGRSGYEQYF.

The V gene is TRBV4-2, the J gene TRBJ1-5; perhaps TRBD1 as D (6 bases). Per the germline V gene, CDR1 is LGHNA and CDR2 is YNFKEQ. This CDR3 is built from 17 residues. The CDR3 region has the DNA TGTGCAAGTCGGGCCGTAGGTTCGGGGGCTAGCAATCAGCCCCAGCATTTT. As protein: CASRAVGSGASNQPQHF.

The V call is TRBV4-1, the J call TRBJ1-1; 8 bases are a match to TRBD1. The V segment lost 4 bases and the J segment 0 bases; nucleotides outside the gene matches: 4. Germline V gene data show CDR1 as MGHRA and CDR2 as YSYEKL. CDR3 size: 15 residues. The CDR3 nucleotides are TGCGCCAGCAGCCGGACAGGGAACATGAACACTGAAGCTTTCTTT. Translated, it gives CASSRTGNMNTEAFF.

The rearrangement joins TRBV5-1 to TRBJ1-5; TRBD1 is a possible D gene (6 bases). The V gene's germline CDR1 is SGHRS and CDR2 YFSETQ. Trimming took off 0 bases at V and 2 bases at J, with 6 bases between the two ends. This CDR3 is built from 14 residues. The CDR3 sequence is CASSLEGGNQPQHF. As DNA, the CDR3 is TGCGCCAGCAGCTTGGAGGGGGGCAATCAGCCCCAGCATTTT.

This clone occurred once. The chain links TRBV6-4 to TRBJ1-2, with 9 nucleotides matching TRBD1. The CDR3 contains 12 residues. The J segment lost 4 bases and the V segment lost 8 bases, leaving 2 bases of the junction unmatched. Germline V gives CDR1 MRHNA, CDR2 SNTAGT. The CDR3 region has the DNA TGTGCCAGCTCACAGGGGGCCTATGGCTACACCTTC. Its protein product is CASSQGAYGYTF.

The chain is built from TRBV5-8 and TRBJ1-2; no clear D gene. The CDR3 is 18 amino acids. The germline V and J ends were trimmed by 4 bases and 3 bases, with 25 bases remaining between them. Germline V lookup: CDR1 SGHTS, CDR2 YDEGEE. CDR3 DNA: TGTGCCAGCAGCCCGGAGAGGACGGTGCTAAAGAGGCACTATGGCTACACCTTC. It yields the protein CASSPERTVLKRHYGYTF.

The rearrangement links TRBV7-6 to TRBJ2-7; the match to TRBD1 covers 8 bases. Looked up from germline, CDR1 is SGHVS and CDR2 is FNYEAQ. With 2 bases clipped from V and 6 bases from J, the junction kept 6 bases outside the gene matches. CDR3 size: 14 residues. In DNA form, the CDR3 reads TGTGCCAGCAGCTTACGGACAGGGTCTGTCGAGCAGTACTTC. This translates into CASSLRTGSVEQYF.

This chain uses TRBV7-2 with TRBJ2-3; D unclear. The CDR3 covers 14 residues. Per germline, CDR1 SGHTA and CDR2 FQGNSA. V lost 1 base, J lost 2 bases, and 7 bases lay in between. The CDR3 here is CASSLVVNTDTQYF. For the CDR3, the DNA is TGTGCCAGCAGCTTAGTTGTAAACACAGATACGCAGTATTTT.

CDR3 amino acids: CASSISWVLSSYNSPLHF. The CDR3 DNA reads as TGTGCCAGTAGTATTTCCTGGGTTCTGAGCTCCTATAATTCACCCCTCCACTTT. V gene TRBV19 combines with J gene TRBJ1-6; D gene unclear. Trimming took 3 bases from V and 0 from J, leaving 15 bases between them. The germline V gene encodes CDR1 LNHDA and CDR2 SQIVND (reference sequence). The CDR3 sequence is 18 residues long.

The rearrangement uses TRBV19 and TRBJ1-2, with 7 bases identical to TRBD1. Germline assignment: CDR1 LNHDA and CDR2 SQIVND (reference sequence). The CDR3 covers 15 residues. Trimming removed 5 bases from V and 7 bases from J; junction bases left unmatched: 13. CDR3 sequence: CASSSNPTGRAGYTF. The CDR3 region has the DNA TGTGCCAGTAGTTCTAACCCGACAGGGAGAGCTGGCTACACCTTC.

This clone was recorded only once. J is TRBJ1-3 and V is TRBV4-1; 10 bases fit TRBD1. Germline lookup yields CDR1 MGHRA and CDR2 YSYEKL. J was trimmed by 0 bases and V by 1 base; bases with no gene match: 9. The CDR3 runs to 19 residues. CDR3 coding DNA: TGCGCCAGCAGCCAAGTAGGGGACAGGGGCCGGTCCTCTGGAAACACCATATATTTT. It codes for CASSQVGDRGRSSGNTIYF.

The chain's CDR3 is CASSLEWRGRSSGNTIYF. In DNA form, the CDR3 reads TGTGCCAGCAGCTTAGAGTGGCGGGGACGAAGCTCTGGAAACACCATATATTTT. The rearrangement links TRBV7-6 to TRBJ1-3; a weak D match, TRBD1 (5 bases). CDR1 and CDR2 from the germline V gene are SGHVS and FNYEAQ. The V end lost 1 base, the J end lost 0 bases, and 16 bases lay between the germline ends. The CDR3 runs 18 residues.

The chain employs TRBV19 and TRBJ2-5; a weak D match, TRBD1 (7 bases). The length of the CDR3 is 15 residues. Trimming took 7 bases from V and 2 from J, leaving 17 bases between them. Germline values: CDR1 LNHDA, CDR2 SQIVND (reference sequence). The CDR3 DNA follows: TGTGCCAGTAAGATCAGGGGGGAGGCTCAAGAGACCCAGTACTTC. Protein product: CASKIRGEAQETQYF.

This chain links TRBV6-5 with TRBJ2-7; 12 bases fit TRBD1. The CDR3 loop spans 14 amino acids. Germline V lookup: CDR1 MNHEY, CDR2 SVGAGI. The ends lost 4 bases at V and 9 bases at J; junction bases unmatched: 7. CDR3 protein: CASSLGTGGAGQYF. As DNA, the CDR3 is TGTGCCAGCAGTTTAGGGACAGGGGGCGCGGGGCAGTACTTC.

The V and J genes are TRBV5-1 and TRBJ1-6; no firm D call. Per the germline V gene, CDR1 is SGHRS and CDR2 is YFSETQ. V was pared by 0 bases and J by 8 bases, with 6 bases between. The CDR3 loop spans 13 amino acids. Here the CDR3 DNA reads TGCGCCAGCAGCTTGGGGGAGCATTCACCCCTCCACTTT. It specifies CASSLGEHSPLHF. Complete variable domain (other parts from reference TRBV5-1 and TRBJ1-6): KAGVTQTPRYLIKTRGQQVTLSCSPISGHRSVSWYQQTPGQGLQFLFEYFSETQRNKGNFPGRFSGRQFSNSRSEMNVSTLELGDSALYLCASSLGEHSPLHFGNGTRLTVT.

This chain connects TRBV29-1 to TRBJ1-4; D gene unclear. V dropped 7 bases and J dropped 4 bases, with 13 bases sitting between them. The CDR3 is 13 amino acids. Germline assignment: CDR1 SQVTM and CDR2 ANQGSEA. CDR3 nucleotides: TGCAGCGCTCCGGATGGGAGTAATGAAAAACTGTTTTTT. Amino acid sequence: CSAPDGSNEKLFF.

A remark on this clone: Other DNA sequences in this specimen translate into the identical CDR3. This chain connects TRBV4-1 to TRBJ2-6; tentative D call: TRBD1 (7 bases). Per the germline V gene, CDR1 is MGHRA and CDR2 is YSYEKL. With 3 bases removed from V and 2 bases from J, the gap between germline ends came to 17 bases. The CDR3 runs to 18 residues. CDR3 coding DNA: TGCGCCAGCAGCCAGGATGCAGGGGGGAGACCTGGGGCCAACGTCCTGACTTTC. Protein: CASSQDAGGRPGANVLTF.

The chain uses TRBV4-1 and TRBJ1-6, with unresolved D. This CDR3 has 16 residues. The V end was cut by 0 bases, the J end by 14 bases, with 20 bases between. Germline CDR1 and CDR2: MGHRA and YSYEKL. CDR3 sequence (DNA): TGCGCCAGCAGCCAAGATACTACAGTACCGGGTTGGTCCCTCCACTTT. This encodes CASSQDTTVPGWSLHF.

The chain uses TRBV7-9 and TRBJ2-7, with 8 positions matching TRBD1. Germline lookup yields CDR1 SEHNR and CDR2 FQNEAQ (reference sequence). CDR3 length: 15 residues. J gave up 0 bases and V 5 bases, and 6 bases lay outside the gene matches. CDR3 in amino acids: CASSRTGSSSYEQYF. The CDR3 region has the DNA TGTGCCAGCAGCCGGACAGGGTCCAGCTCCTACGAGCAGTACTTC.